This TCR beta chain was sequenced in a study of cytomegalovirus exposure and HLA in healthy donors. General study findings and limits: CMV antigen specificity of a few CMV-associated chains was confirmed in vitro.

Vbeta (60) and Jbeta (13) primers were used in the PCR. The table came from immunoSEQ multiplex PCR; TCRdb's copy has only in-frame clones and leaves some out. The data show about 120,000 clones, and the top ten clones hold approximately 1.7%. Regarding this clone: Its antigen is not known.

CDR1 SGHNT and CDR2 YENEEA come from the germline V gene. V dropped 0 bases and J dropped 8 bases, with 7 bases sitting between them. The CDR3 has 13 amino acids. The chain couples TRBV11-3 to TRBJ2-2; maybe TRBD2 (6 bases). The sample consisted of PBMCs. This receptor was taken from a woman in her 40s in good health and CMV-seropositive. CDR3 DNA: TGTGCCAGCAGCTTAGAGGCGGGGGGGGAGCTGTTTTTT. It codes for CASSLEAGGELFF.